Listed here are 8 T cell receptor beta chains from one sample, sequenced in a study of human T cells and chemical hapten exposure (dated by TCRdb to the early 2020s). The time point label here, explained by the study, means: pre-sensitization, week 0. Read against the paper, the sample's treatment or condition label means: therapeutic diphenylcyclopropenone sensitization with weekly scalp DPC. Libraries came from RACE. Instrument used: NextSeq 500. TCRdb cleaned the public reads at Q25 with fastp, built clones with MiXCR and kept in-frame beta chains. Rows merge per CDR3 protein into single entries with the most common DNA and genes. Present in this sample are under 300,000 distinct CDR3 sequences, approximately 8.6% of which were seen just once. 2.3% of the sample rests with the top ten. The sequences come from whole blood, collected in connection with sensitization to the hapten diphenylcyclopropenone (DPC). These receptors were obtained from a middle-aged woman with alopecia areata. Some clones in this sample may be carry-over from other donors' samples.

The sample holds many counts of this clonotype. The genes are TRBV28 and TRBJ2-2; 8 bases fit TRBD1. Germline CDR1 MDHEN, CDR2 SYDVKM. The CDR3 spans 15 residues. V was clipped by 5 bases and J by 7 bases; unmatched bases: 9. The DNA for the CDR3 is TGTGCCAGCAGTCCAGGGACAGGACGGGGCGGGGAGCTGTTTTTT. This codes for CASSPGTGRGGELFF.

The sample holds a few counts of this clonotype. This chain joins TRBV20-1 and TRBJ2-3; D is undetermined. The CDR3 has 14 amino acids. V was clipped by 3 bases and J by 0 bases, with 10 bases between them. Germline V gene data show CDR1 as DFQATT and CDR2 as SNEGSKA (reference sequence). CDR3 sequence (DNA): TGCAGTGCTAGGGTCGGTTCTAGCACAGATACGCAGTATTTT. Translation gives CSARVGSSTDTQYF.

This clonotype occurred many times. The gene calls are TRBV29-1 and TRBJ1-1; D remains ambiguous. The V end was cut by 1 base, the J end by 4 bases, with 13 bases between. The germline V gene encodes CDR1 SQVTM and CDR2 ANQGSEA. CDR3 length equals 14 residues. The CDR3 spells CSVEGFWGTTEAFF. CDR3 bases: TGCAGCGTTGAAGGTTTCTGGGGAACCACTGAAGCTTTCTTT.

This clonotype was observed a handful of times. The genes are TRBV28 and TRBJ1-1; maybe TRBD1 (6 bases). V was pared by 7 bases and J by 4 bases, with 19 bases between. Germline CDR1 MDHEN, CDR2 SYDVKM. The CDR3 contains 15 residues. The chain's CDR3 is CASTVRGGGRTEAFF. The CDR3 nucleotides are TGTGCCAGCACCGTTCGAGGGGGAGGTCGCACTGAAGCTTTCTTT. Together with reference TRBV28 and TRBJ1-1, the CDR3 gives the full variable domain: DVKVTQSSRYLVKRTGEKVFLECVQDMDHENMFWYRQDPGLGLRLIYFSYDVKMKEKGDIPEGYSVSREKKERFSLILESASTNQTSMYLCASTVRGGGRTEAFFGQGTRLTVV.

The gene calls are TRBV5-1 and TRBJ2-5, with D tentatively TRBD1 (6 bases). CDR3 length equals 13 residues. CDR1 and CDR2 from the germline V gene are SGHRS and YFSETQ. V gave up 5 bases and J gave up 2 bases, with 10 bases separating them. CDR3 sequence (DNA): TGCGCCAGCAGGGGGGCAGTTCAAGAGACCCAGTACTTC. Its protein is CASRGAVQETQYF.

This clonotype has at least ten counts. The CDR3 loop is CASSDGQGRNTEAFF. The CDR3 nucleotides read TGTGCCAGCAGTGATGGACAGGGGCGTAACACTGAAGCTTTCTTT. This sequence joins TRBV6-6 and TRBJ1-1; the match to TRBD1 covers 9 bases. The CDR3 extends over 15 amino acids. CDR1 is MNHNY, CDR2 SVGAGI, per germline (reference sequence). V lost 5 bases to trimming and J lost 2 bases; unmatched junction nucleotides: 6.

J is TRBJ1-5 and V is TRBV7-9, with a possible D match to TRBD1 (6 bases). V was clipped by 5 bases and J by 2 bases, with 16 bases between them. Germline lookup yields CDR1 SEHNR and CDR2 FQNEAQ (reference sequence). The CDR3 length is 16 residues. CDR3 residues: CASSRGQAEGNQPQHF. The DNA for the CDR3 is TGTGCCAGCAGCCGGGGGCAAGCAGAGGGCAATCAGCCCCAGCATTTT.

The CDR3: CASTNRGANTEAFF. In nucleotides, the CDR3 is TGTGCCAGCACCAACAGGGGAGCGAACACTGAAGCTTTCTTT. The chain carries TRBV7-9 and TRBJ1-1; TRBD1 matches 7 bases. Per the germline V gene, CDR1 is SEHNR and CDR2 is FQNEAQ (reference sequence). This CDR3 is built from 14 residues. V lost 7 bases, J lost 1 base, and 6 bases stayed unmatched.